This T cell receptor (beta chain) was recovered during a study of shared clonotypes between healthy human individuals. Naive CD8 populations comprised CD45RO-negative cells positively selected for CCR7, excluding terminally differentiated effector memory CD45RA+ cells. Sequencing was performed with immunoSEQ multiplex PCR; in TCRdb, only in-frame clones are kept and a portion is missing. The repertoire holds roughly 590,000 clones, around 95% seen once, with approximately 0.1% in the top ten. The germline V gene encodes CDR1 SQVTM and CDR2 ANQGSEA. Trimming pared 4 bases from V and 0 bases from J, leaving 15 bases between. This CDR3 is 15 amino acids long.

This chain links TRBV29-1 with TRBJ1-1; D perhaps matches TRBD1 (5 bases). This clonotype was obtained from a woman in her twenties or thirties in good health. Sequencing input: naive CD8+ T cells sorted from blood. CDR3 residues: CSVVGVNGMNTEAFF. As DNA, the CDR3 is TGCAGCGTTGTGGGGGTAAACGGTATGAACACTGAAGCTTTCTTT.